This record covers a single T cell receptor beta chain. Its antigen is not identified. The entry originates in a study of T-cell memory formation after mild COVID-19. The wider study: Clusters of TCRs were largely donor specific.

Regarding the study as a whole: Clones shrinking between day 15 and 85 showed a balanced CD4/CD8 split, and those that grew later tilted toward CD4+. What remained unconfirmed was the SARS-CoV-2 specificity of second-wave clones peaking on day 37.

Constant-segment primers served in 5'RACE that generated TCR alpha and TCR beta cDNA libraries bearing sample barcodes and UMIs. From the 5' RACE reads, TCRdb called clonotypes with MiXCR, one entry per CDR3 protein. This table holds about 90,000 distinct CDR3 sequences, over 12% found once. Between the trimmed V and J ends, which lost 8 bases and 7 bases, there was a span of 20 bases. The germline V gene encodes CDR1 MNHEY and CDR2 SMNVEV (reference sequence). There are 14 residues in the CDR3. This chain connects TRBV27 to TRBJ1-1; D perhaps matches TRBD1 (5 bases). The sequencing input was PBMCs or a T cell subset sorted from them (not recorded which). The clonotype comes from a man younger than 30 who had mild COVID-19 (a few samples of this study predate the infection). Cell type and time point are not known. CDR3 nucleotide sequence: TGTGCCAGCTCACCCGTTGGGGGTCGTAGTGAAGCTTTCTTT. Its protein is CASSPVGGRSEAFF.